This section outlines one T cell receptor beta chain sequence together with its context. The sample carries other DNA sequences with the same CDR3. The authors' processing: Cell counts per sample came from amplifying reference gene primers. Generated by immunoSEQ multiplex PCR, the TCRdb table keeps only in-frame clones and is missing some. That table is the source of V, J and clone size, and D and trimming were worked out from the DNA. The sample includes some 400,000 clones, roughly 86% of them seen just once. The age range of participants was about 18 to 95 years, with residence in about two dozen US areas. Assignment of participants to cohorts was predicated upon participant-reported clinical history. The record originates from a study of blood T cell repertoires in COVID-19. Across the study: The cDNA or gDNA used as material had been derived from T cells, B-cell-depleted T cells, or PBMCs.

The CDR3 length is 11 residues. Germline V gene sequence: CDR1 DFQATT, CDR2 SNEGSKA (reference sequence). With 0 bases removed from V and 3 bases from J, the gap between germline ends came to 2 bases. This receptor was obtained from a young man who had recovered from COVID-19. The chain is built from TRBV20-1 and TRBJ1-1; D ambiguous. Sequencing was performed on PBMCs or T cells enriched from blood (not recorded which). The CDR3: CSARDYTEAFF. The CDR3 DNA reads TGCAGTGCTAGAGACTACACTGAAGCTTTCTTT.